This TCR beta chain is drawn from a study of T cell repertoires in cytomegalovirus infection. Study as a whole: Researchers turned to recently identified HLA-C-restricted CMV epitopes as well as well-studied HLA-B-restricted ones. In public TCR beta signatures, there were indications of both CMV infection and matching HLA type. Study conclusions and caveats: In two of eight donors, the top clonotype was HLA-C-restricted CMV-specific.

TCRdb re-called the reads through MiXCR, storing one row per CDR3 protein. The sample has about 830,000 distinct CDR3 sequences, about 31% seen once. This clonotype was observed a handful of times. Its antigen is not known. The TCR originated in a human donor in good health (CMV status not recorded). Some clones in this sample may be carry-over from other donors' samples. The specimen was cultured CD8+ T cells from PBMCs, collected from culture after CMV antigen stimulation.

In nucleotides, the CDR3 is TGTGCCAGTAGTATGACGGGATACTCTGGAAACACCATATATTTT. Protein product: CASSMTGYSGNTIYF. The chain recombines TRBV19 with TRBJ1-3, with D uncertain. There are 15 residues in the CDR3. V was shortened by 3 bases and J by 0 bases, with 9 bases between the two germline ends. CDR1 and CDR2 from the germline V gene are LNHDA and SQIVND (reference sequence).